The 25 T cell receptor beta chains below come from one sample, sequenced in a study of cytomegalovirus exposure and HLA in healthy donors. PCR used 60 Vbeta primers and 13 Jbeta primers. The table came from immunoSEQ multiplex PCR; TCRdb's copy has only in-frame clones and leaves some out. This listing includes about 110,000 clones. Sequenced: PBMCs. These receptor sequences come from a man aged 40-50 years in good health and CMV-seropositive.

CDR3 residues: CASSLVGGPAKNIQYF. The CDR3 nucleotides are TGTGCCAGCAGCTTAGTGGGGGGACCGGCCAAAAACATTCAGTACTTC. The chain recombines TRBV7-2 with TRBJ2-4; TRBD2 is a possible D gene (6 bases). V shed 1 base and J shed 1 base, with 11 bases lying between them. This CDR3 spans 16 amino acids. Germline V gene lookup returns CDR1 SGHTA and CDR2 FQGNSA.

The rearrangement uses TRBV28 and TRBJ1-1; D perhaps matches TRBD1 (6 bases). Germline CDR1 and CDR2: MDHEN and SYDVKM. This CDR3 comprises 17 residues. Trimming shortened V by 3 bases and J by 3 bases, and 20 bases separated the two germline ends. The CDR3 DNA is TGTGCCAGCAGTTTGGTTCTCCTGTCAGGGGCTGACACTGAAGCTTTCTTT. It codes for CASSLVLLSGADTEAFF.

In nucleotides, the CDR3 is TGTGCCAGCAGTTTCGGGGCTAGCGGGAGCTACGAGCAGTACTTC. Translated: CASSFGASGSYEQYF. This chain joins TRBV28 and TRBJ2-7; 10 bases map to TRBD2. Trimming cost V 3 bases and J 3 bases; bases outside gene matches: 5. Germline CDR1 is MDHEN and CDR2 is SYDVKM. The CDR3 is 15 amino acids.

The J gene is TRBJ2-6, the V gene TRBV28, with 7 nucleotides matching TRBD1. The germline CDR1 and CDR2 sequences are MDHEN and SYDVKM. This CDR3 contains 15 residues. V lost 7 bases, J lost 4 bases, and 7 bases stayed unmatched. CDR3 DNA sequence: TGTGCCAGCATCGGGACAGCGGCCGGGGCCAACGTCCTGACTTTC. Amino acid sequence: CASIGTAAGANVLTF.

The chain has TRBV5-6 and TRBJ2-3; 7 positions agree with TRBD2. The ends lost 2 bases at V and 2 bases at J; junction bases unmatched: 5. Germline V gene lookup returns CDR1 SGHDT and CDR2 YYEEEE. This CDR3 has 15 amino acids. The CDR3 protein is CASSFGAGYTDTQYF. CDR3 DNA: TGTGCCAGCAGCTTCGGAGCGGGGTACACAGATACGCAGTATTTT.

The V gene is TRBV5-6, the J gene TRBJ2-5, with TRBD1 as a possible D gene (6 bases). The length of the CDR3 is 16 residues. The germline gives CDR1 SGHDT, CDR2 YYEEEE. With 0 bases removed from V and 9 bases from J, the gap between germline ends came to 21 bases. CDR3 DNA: TGTGCCAGCAGCTTGGATAGGACAGAATCGAGAGGGGCCCAGTACTTC. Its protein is CASSLDRTESRGAQYF.

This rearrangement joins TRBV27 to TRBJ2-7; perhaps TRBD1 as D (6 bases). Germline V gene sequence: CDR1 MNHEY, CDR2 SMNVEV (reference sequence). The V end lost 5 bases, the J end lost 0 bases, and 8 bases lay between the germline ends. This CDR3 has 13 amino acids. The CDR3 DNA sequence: TGTGCCAGCAGTCCGACAGGCTCCTACGAGCAGTACTTC. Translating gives CASSPTGSYEQYF.

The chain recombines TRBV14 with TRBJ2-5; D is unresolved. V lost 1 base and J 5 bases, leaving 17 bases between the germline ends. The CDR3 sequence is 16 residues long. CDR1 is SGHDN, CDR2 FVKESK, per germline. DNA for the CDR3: TGTGCCAGCAGCCAAGTCCCGTCCGAGGTCTGGGAGACCCAGTACTTC. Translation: CASSQVPSEVWETQYF.

CDR3 loop: CATSTPESGSYGYTF. The CDR3 DNA reads TGTGCCACCAGCACCCCGGAATCGGGTAGCTATGGCTACACCTTC. The V and J genes are TRBV15 and TRBJ1-2; D uncertain. The CDR3 spans 15 residues. Germline V gene data show CDR1 as LNHNV and CDR2 as YYDKDF (reference sequence). The germline V and J ends were trimmed by 4 bases and 4 bases, with 16 bases remaining between them.

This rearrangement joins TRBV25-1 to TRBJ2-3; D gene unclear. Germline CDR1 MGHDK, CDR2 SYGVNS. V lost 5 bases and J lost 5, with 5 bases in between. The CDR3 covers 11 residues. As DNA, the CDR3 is TGTGCCAGCAGTCCACTAGATACGCAGTATTTT. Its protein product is CASSPLDTQYF.

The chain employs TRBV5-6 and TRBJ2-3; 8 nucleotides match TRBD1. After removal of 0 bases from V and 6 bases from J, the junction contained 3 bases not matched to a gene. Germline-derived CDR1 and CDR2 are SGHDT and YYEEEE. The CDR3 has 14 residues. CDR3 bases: TGTGCCAGCAGCTTGGGACAGGGGAGGGATACGCAGTATTTT. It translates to CASSLGQGRDTQYF.

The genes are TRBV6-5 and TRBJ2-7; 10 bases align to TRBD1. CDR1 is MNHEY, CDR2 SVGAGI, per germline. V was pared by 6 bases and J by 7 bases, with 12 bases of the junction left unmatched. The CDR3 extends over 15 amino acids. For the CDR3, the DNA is TGTGCCAGCAGACGATCCGGGACAGGGGACGGAGAGCAGTACTTC. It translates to CASRRSGTGDGEQYF.

DNA for the CDR3: TGTGCCAGTACCACAGGGGGAACGCAGTATTTT. It translates to CASTTGGTQYF. The chain recombines TRBV19 with TRBJ2-3; the match to TRBD1 covers 8 bases. The CDR3 runs to 11 residues. CDR1 is LNHDA, CDR2 SQIVND, per germline (reference sequence). Losses at the gene ends were 7 bases for V and 9 bases for J; bases not matched to a gene: 3.

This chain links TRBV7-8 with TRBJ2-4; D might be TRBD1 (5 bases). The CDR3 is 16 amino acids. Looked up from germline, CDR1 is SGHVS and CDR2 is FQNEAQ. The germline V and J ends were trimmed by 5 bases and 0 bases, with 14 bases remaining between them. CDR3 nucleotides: TGTGCCAGCAGCCGAGACAGCTCTCTAGCCAAAAACATTCAGTACTTC. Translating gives CASSRDSSLAKNIQYF.

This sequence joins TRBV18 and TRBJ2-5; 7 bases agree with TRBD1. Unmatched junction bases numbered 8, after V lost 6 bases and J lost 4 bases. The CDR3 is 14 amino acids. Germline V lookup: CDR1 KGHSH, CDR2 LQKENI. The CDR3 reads CASSPQGEIETQYF. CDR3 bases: TGTGCCAGCTCGCCCCAGGGGGAAATAGAGACCCAGTACTTC. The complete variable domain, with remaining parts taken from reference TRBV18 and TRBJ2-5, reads NAGVMQNPRHLVRRRGQEARLRCSPMKGHSHVYWYRQLPEEGLKFMVYLQKENIIDESGMPKERFSAEFPKEGPSILRIQQVVRGDSAAYFCASSPQGEIETQYFGPGTRLLVL.

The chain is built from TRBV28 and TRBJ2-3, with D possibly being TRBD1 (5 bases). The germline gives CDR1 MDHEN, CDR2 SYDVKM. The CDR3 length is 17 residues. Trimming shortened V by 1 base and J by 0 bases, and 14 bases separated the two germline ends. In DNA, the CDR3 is TGTGCCAGCAGTTTATTCCTCCTCCCAGGGAGCACAGATACGCAGTATTTT. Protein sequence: CASSLFLLPGSTDTQYF.

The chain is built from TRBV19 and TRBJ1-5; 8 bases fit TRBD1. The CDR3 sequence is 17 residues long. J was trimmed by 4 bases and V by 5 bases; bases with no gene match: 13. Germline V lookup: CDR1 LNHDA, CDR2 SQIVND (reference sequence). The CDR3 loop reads CASSQKWGQVKNQPQHF. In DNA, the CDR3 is TGTGCCAGTAGTCAAAAGTGGGGACAGGTGAAGAATCAGCCCCAGCATTTT.

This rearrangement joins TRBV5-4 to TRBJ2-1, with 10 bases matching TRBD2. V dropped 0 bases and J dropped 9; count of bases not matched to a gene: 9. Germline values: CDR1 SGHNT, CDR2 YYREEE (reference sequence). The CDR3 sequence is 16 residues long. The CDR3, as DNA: TGTGCCAGCAGCTTGGAACTAGCGGGATTTATGGGTGAGCAGTTCTTC. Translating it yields CASSLELAGFMGEQFF.

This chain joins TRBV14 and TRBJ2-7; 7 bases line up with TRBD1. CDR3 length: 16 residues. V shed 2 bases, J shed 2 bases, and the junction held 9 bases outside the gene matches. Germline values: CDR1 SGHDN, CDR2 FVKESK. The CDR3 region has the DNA TGTGCCAGCAGCCAAATGACAGGGAGCCCCCCCTACGAGCAGTACTTC. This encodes CASSQMTGSPPYEQYF. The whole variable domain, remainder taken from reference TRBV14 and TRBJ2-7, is EAGVTQFPSHSVIEKGQTVTLRCDPISGHDNLYWYRRVMGKEIKFLLHFVKESKQDESGMPNNRFLAERTGGTYSTLKVQPAELEDSGVYFCASSQMTGSPPYEQYFGPGTRLTVT.

In DNA form, the CDR3 reads TGTGCCAGCAGCACGGGACAGGGACCTTTCGAGCAGTACTTC. Translating gives CASSTGQGPFEQYF. This chain connects TRBV27 to TRBJ2-7; 9 bases fit TRBD1. The CDR3 is made up of 14 amino acids. The germline V gene has CDR1 MNHEY and CDR2 SMNVEV (reference sequence). J was trimmed by 6 bases and V by 6 bases; bases with no gene match: 9.

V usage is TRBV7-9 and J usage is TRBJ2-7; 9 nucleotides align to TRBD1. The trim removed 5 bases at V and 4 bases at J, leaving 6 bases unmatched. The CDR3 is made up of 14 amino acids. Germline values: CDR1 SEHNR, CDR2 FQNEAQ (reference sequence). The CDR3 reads CASSVGGQGYEQYF. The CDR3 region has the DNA TGTGCCAGCAGCGTTGGGGGACAGGGTTACGAGCAGTACTTC.

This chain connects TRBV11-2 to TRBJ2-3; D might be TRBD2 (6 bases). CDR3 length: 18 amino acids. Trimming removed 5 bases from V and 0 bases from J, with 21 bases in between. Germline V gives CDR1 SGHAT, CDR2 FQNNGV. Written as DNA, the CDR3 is TGTGCCAGCAGCGGTGGGACGGGTGGACTACTCAGCACAGATACGCAGTATTTT. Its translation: CASSGGTGGLLSTDTQYF.

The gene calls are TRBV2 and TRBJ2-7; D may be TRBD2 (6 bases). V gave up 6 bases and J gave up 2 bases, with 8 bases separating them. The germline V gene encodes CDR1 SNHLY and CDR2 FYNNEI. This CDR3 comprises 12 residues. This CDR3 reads CASRGTAYEQYF. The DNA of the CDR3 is TGTGCCAGCAGGGGGACTGCCTACGAGCAGTACTTC.

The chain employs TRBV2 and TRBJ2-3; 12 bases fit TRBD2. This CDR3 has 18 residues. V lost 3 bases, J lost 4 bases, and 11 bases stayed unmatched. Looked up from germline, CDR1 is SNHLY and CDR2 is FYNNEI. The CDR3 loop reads CASSDSRLAGALADTQYF. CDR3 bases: TGTGCCAGCAGTGATAGTCGACTAGCGGGAGCTCTCGCAGATACGCAGTATTTT.

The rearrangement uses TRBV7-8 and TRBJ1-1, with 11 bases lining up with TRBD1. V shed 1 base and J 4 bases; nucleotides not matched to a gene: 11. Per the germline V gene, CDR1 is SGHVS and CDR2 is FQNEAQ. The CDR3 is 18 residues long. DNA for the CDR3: TGTGCCAGCAGCTTAGTTGGCACGGGACAGGGGGTGGGCACTGAAGCTTTCTTT. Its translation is CASSLVGTGQGVGTEAFF.